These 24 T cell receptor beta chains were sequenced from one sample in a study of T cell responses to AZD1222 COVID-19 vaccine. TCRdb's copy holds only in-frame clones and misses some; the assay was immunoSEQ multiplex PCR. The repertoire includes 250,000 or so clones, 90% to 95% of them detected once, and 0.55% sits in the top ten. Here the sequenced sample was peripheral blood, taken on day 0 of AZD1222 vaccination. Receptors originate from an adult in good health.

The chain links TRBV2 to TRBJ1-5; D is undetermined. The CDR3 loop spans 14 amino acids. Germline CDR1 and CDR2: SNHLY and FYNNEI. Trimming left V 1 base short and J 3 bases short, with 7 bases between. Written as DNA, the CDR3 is TGTGCCAGCAGTGAAGACAGTTCCAATCAGCCCCAGCATTTT. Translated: CASSEDSSNQPQHF.

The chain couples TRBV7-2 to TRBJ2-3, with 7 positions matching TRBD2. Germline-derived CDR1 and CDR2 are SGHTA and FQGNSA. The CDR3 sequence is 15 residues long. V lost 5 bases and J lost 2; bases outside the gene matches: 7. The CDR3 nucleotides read TGTGCCAGCAGCCGGGGGGTTGTGCTCACAGATACGCAGTATTTT. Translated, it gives CASSRGVVLTDTQYF.

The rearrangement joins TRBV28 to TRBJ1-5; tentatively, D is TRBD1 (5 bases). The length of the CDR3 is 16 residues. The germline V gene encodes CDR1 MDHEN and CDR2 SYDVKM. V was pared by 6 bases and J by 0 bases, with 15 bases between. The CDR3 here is CASSPAGGYSNQPQHF. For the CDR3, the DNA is TGTGCCAGCAGCCCCGCGGGGGGTTATAGCAATCAGCCCCAGCATTTT.

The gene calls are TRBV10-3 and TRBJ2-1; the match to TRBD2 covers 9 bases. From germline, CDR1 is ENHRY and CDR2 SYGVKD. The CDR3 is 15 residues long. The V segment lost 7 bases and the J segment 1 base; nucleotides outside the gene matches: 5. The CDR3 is CAIMDAGGSYNEQFF. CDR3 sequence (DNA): TGTGCCATCATGGATGCGGGGGGGTCCTACAATGAGCAGTTCTTC.

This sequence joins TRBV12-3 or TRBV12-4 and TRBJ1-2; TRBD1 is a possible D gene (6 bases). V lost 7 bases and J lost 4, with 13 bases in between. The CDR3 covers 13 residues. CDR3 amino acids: CASNVQGTYGYTF. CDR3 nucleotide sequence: TGTGCCAGCAACGTCCAGGGGACCTATGGCTACACCTTC.

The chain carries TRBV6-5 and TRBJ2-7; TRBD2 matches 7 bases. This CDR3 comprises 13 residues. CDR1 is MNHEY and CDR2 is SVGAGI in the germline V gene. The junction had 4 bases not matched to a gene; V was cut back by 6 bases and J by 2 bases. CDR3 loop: CASRGLPTYEQYF. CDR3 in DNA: TGTGCCAGCAGGGGACTACCGACCTACGAGCAGTACTTC.

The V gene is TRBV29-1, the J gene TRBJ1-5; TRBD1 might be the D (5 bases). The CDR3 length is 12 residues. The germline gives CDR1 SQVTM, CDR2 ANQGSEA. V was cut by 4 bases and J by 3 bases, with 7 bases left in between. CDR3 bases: TGCAGCGTTGGGGGGGACAATCAGCCCCAGCATTTT. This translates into CSVGGDNQPQHF.

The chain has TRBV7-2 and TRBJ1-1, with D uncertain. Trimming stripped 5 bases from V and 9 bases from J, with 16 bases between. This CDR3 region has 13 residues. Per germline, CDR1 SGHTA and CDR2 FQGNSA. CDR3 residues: CASSPLRESKAFF. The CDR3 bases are TGTGCCAGCAGCCCCCTGAGGGAGAGTAAAGCTTTCTTT.

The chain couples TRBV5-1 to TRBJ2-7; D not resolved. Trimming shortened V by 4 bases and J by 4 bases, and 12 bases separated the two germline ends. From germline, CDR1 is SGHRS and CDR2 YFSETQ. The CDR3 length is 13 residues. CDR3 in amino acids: CASSPSVGYEQYF. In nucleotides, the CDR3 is TGCGCCAGCAGCCCGTCTGTGGGTTACGAGCAGTACTTC.

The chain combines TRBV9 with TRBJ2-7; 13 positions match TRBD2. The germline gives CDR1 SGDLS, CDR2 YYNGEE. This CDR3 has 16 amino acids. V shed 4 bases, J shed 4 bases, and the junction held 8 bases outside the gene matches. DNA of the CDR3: TGTGCCAGCAGCCCGCGACTAGCGGGAGGTTTTTACGAGCAGTACTTC. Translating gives CASSPRLAGGFYEQYF.

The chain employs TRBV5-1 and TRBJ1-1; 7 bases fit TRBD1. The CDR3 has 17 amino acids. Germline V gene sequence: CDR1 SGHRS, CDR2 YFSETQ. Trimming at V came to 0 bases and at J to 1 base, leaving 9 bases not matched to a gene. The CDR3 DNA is TGCGCCAGCAGCTTGGAGGGCCACAGGGGTGCGAACACTGAAGCTTTCTTT. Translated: CASSLEGHRGANTEAFF.

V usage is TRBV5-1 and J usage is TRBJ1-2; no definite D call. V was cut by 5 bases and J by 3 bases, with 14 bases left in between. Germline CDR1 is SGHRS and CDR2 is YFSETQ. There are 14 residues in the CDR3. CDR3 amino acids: CASRPDGWDYGYTF. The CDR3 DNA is TGCGCCAGCAGACCGGACGGATGGGACTATGGCTACACCTTC.

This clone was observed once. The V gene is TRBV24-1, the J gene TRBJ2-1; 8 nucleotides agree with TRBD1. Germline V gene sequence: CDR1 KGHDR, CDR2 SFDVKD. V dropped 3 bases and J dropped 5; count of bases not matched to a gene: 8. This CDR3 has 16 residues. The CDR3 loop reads CATSDLRTGPDNEQFF. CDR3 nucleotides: TGTGCCACCAGTGATCTGAGGACAGGGCCCGACAATGAGCAGTTCTTC.

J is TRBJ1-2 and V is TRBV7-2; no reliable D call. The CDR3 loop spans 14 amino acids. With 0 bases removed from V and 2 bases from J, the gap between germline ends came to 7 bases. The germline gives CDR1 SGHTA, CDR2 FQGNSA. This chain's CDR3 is CASSLAVGNYGYTF. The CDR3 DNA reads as TGTGCCAGCAGCTTAGCGGTAGGAAACTATGGCTACACCTTC.

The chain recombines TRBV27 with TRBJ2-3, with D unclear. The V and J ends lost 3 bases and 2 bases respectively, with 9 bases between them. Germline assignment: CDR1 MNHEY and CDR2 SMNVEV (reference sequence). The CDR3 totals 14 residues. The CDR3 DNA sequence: TGTGCCAGCAGTTTTGGCCTTTTCACAGATACGCAGTATTTT. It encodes CASSFGLFTDTQYF.

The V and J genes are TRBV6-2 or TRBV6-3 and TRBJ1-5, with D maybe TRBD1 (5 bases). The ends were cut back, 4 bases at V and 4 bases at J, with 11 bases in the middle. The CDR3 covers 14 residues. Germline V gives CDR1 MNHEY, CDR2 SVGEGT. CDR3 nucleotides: TGTGCCAGCAGTTCTAGACAGCCAAATCAGCCCCAGCATTTT. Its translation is CASSSRQPNQPQHF.

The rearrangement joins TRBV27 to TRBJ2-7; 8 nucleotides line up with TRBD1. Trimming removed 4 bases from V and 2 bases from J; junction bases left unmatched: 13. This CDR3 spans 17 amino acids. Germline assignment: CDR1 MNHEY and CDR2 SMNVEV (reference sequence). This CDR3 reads CASSSILRGRKTYEQYF. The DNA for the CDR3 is TGTGCCAGCAGTTCTATCCTCAGGGGGCGAAAGACCTACGAGCAGTACTTC.

In DNA form, the CDR3 reads TGTGCCAGCAGTCCGAGGGGGGCAAGGGGCTACACCTTC. This codes for CASSPRGARGYTF. The J gene is TRBJ1-2, the V gene TRBV2; a possible D gene is TRBD1 (6 bases). CDR1 is SNHLY and CDR2 is FYNNEI in the germline V gene. The CDR3 is 13 residues long. V was shortened by 5 bases and J by 8 bases, with 15 bases between the two germline ends.

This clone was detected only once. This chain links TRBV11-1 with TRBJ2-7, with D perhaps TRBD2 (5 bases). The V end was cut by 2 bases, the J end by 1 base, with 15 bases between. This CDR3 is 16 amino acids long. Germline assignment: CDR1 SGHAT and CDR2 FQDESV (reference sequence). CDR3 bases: TGTGCCAGCAGCTTATCCGGGGTGATCCCTTCCTACGAGCAGTACTTC. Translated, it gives CASSLSGVIPSYEQYF.

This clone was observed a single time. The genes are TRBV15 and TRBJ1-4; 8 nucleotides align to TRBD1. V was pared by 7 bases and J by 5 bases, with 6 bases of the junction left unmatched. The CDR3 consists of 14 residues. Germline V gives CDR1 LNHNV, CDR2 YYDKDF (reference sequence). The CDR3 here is CATTPTGENEKLFF. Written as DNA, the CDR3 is TGTGCCACCACTCCGACAGGGGAAAATGAAAAACTGTTTTTT.

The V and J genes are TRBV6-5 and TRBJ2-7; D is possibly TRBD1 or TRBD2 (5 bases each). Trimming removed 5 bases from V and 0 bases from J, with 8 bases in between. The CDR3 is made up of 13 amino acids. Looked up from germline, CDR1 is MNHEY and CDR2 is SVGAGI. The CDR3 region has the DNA TGTGCCAGCAGTCGGGACCACTCCTACGAGCAGTACTTC. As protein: CASSRDHSYEQYF.

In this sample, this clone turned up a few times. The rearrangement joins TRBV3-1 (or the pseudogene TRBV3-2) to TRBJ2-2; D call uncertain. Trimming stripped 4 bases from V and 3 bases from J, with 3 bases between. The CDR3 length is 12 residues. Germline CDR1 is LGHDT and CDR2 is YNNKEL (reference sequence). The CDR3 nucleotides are TGTGCCAGCAGCCTATACACCGGGGAGCTGTTTTTT. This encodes CASSLYTGELFF.

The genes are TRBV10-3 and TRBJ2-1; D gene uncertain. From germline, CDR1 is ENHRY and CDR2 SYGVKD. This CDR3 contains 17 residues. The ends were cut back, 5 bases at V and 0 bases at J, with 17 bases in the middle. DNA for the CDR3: TGTGCCATCAGTCCCCGAAGCGTAGACCTCTCCTACAATGAGCAGTTCTTC. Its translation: CAISPRSVDLSYNEQFF.

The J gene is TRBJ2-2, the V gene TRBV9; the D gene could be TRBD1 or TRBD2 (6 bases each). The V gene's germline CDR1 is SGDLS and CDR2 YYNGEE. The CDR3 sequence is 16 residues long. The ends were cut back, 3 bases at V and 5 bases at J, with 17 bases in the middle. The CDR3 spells CASSERGAALTGELFF. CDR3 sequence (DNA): TGTGCCAGCAGCGAGAGGGGGGCAGCGCTTACCGGGGAGCTGTTTTTT. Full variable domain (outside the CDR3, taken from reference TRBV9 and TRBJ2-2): DSGVTQTPKHLITATGQRVTLRCSPRSGDLSVYWYQQSLDQGLQFLIQYYNGEERAKGNILERFSAQQFPDLHSELNLSSLELGDSALYFCASSERGAALTGELFFGEGSRLTVL.